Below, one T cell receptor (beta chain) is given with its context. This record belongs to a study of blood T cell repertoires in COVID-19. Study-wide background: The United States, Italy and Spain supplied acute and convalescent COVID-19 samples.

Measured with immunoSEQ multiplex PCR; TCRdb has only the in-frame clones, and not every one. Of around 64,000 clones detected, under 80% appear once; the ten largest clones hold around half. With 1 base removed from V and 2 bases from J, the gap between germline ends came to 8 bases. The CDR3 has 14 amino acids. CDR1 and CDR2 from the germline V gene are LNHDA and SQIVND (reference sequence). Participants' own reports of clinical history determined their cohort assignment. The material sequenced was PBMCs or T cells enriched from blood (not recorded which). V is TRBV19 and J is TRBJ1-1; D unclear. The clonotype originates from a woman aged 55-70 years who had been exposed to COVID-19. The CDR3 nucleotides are TGTGCCAGTAGTATAGCCCTCGTTAACACTGAAGCTTTCTTT. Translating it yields CASSIALVNTEAFF.